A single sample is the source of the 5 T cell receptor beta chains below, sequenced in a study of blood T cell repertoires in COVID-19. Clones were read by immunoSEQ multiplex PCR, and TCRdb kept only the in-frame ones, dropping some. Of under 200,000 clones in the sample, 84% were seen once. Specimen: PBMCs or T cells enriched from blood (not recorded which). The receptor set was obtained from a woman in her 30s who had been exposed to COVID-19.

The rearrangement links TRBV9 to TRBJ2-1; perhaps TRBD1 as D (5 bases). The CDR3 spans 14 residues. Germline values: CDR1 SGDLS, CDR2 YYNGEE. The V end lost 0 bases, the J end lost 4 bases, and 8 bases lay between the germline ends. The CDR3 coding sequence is TGTGCCAGCAGCGTAGCTACAGGTTACAATGAGCAGTTCTTC. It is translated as CASSVATGYNEQFF.

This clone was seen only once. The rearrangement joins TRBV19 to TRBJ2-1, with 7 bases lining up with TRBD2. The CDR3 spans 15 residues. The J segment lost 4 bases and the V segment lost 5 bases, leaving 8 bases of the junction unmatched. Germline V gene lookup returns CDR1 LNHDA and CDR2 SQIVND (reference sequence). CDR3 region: CASSLREGYYNEQFF. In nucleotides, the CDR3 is TGTGCCAGTAGTTTAAGGGAGGGGTATTACAATGAGCAGTTCTTC.

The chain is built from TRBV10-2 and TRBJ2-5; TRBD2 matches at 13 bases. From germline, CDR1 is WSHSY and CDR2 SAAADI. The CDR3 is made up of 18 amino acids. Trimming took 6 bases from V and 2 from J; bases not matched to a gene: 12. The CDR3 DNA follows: TGCGCCAGCAGCCGACTAGCGGGGGGACGGGGTGGACAAGAGACCCAGTACTTC. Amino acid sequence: CASSRLAGGRGGQETQYF.

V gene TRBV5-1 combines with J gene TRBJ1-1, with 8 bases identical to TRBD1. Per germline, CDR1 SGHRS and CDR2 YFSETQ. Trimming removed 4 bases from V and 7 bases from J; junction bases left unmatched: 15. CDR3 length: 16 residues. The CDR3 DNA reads TGCGCCAGCAGCCTAAGTCCGTTGACAGGGGCCGGTGAAGCTTTCTTT. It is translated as CASSLSPLTGAGEAFF.

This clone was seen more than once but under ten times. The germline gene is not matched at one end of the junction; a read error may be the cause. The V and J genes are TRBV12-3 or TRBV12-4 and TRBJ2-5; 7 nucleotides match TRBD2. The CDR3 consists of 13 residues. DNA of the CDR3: TGTGCCAGCATAAAGTCATGGGGGGAGGGGCTAAACTTC. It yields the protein CASIKSWGEGLNF.